These 21 T cell receptor beta chains were all obtained from the same sample, sequenced in a study of blood T cell repertoires in COVID-19. Clones were sequenced by immunoSEQ multiplex PCR, and TCRdb holds only the in-frame ones, with some missing. The sample gives about 140,000 clones, about three quarters of which show up once; under 3% is in the top ten. The sample taken for sequencing was PBMCs or T cells enriched from blood (not recorded which). These receptor sequences come from a woman between 45 and 65 years old who had recovered from COVID-19.

This clone was observed a single time. The rearrangement uses TRBV2 and TRBJ2-5; 8 nucleotides agree with TRBD1. This CDR3 is 14 amino acids long. CDR1 SNHLY and CDR2 FYNNEI come from the germline V gene. Trimming took 7 bases from V and 2 from J; bases not matched to a gene: 6. As DNA, the CDR3 is TGTGCCAGCATACGACAGGGGCGGCAAGAGACCCAGTACTTC. Its protein product is CASIRQGRQETQYF.

This chain joins TRBV5-1 and TRBJ1-2, with D uncertain. The V and J ends lost 4 bases and 5 bases respectively, with 15 bases between them. The CDR3 is 14 residues long. The germline V gene encodes CDR1 SGHRS and CDR2 YFSETQ. In DNA form, the CDR3 reads TGCGCCAGCAGCCGAGACCCGCGGGAGTATGGCTACACCTTC. Protein sequence: CASSRDPREYGYTF.

The V and J genes are TRBV18 and TRBJ1-1; D remains unclear. The V gene lost 3 bases and the J gene lost 5 bases, with 13 bases spanning the gap. Germline V gene sequence: CDR1 KGHSH, CDR2 LQKENI. The CDR3 has 14 amino acids. The CDR3 DNA reads TGTGCCAGCTCACCCCGCCAGGATGGGACTGAAGCTTTCTTT. Its protein product is CASSPRQDGTEAFF.

The table lists this clone with a few counts. It may be a read error: a sequence one base away is much more abundant. At the DNA level, this CDR3 is encoded by other sequences in the same sample as well. Written as DNA, the CDR3 is TGTGCCAGCAGCTTTATAGCAACTAATGAAAAACTGTTTTTT. This encodes CASSFIATNEKLFF. The chain recombines TRBV5-6 with TRBJ1-4; D unresolved. Germline CDR1 SGHDT, CDR2 YYEEEE. This CDR3 contains 14 residues. V shed 2 bases and J shed 0 bases, with 5 bases lying between them. The whole variable domain, filled in from reference TRBV5-6 and TRBJ1-4, reads DAGVTQSPTHLIKTRGQQVTLRCSPKSGHDTVSWYQQALGQGPQFIFQYYEEEERQRGNFPDRFSGHQFPNYSSELNVNALLLGDSALYLCASSFIATNEKLFFGSGTQLSVL.

This clone occurred a few times. The rearrangement links TRBV6-5 to TRBJ1-4, with D possibly being TRBD1 (5 bases). In germline, CDR1 is MNHEY, CDR2 SVGAGI. The V end was cut by 4 bases, the J end by 4 bases, with 13 bases between. This CDR3 contains 15 residues. CDR3 region: CASSSGADLNEKLFF. CDR3 coding DNA: TGTGCCAGCAGTTCTGGGGCAGATCTTAATGAAAAACTGTTTTTT.

J is TRBJ1-5 and V is TRBV5-4; 9 bases map to TRBD1. This CDR3 contains 15 residues. The junction had 4 bases not matched to a gene; V was cut back by 0 bases and J by 6 bases. The germline CDR1 and CDR2 sequences are SGHNT and YYREEE (reference sequence). The CDR3 bases are TGTGCCAGCAGCTTGGGCGGGACAGGGAGTCAGCCCCAGCATTTT. It translates to CASSLGGTGSQPQHF.

V usage is TRBV5-6 and J usage is TRBJ1-1; D possibly corresponds to TRBD1 (6 bases). The CDR3 sequence is 15 residues long. V was trimmed by 0 bases and J by 7 bases, leaving 16 bases between them. Germline CDR1 and CDR2: SGHDT and YYEEEE. The CDR3 DNA follows: TGTGCCAGCAGCTTGGATTACAGGGCGAGGGATGAAGCTTTCTTT. Translated, it gives CASSLDYRARDEAFF. Variable domain in full (rest from reference TRBV5-6 and TRBJ1-1): DAGVTQSPTHLIKTRGQQVTLRCSPKSGHDTVSWYQQALGQGPQFIFQYYEEEERQRGNFPDRFSGHQFPNYSSELNVNALLLGDSALYLCASSLDYRARDEAFFGQGTRLTVV.

V and J are TRBV25-1 and TRBJ2-1, with 8 bases lining up with TRBD2. Losses at the gene ends were 9 bases for V and 8 bases for J; bases not matched to a gene: 12. The CDR3 is made up of 14 amino acids. Looked up from germline, CDR1 is MGHDK and CDR2 is SYGVNS. CDR3 nucleotide sequence: TGTGCCAGTCATCGGGGGGGGCCAAGGGATGAGCAGTTCTTC. Protein product: CASHRGGPRDEQFF.

Relative to its sample, this clone is medium-sized. This chain links TRBV19 with TRBJ2-7; D not certain. Germline assignment: CDR1 LNHDA and CDR2 SQIVND (reference sequence). The CDR3 sequence is 13 residues long. V shed 7 bases and J shed 0 bases, with 10 bases lying between them. For the CDR3, the DNA is TGTGCCAGTACCGACACTTTCTCCTACGAGCAGTACTTC. This gives the protein CASTDTFSYEQYF.

In DNA form, the CDR3 reads TGTGCCAGCAGCTTTATCCAACCGGCTGGGGCCAACGTCCTGACTTTC. It is translated as CASSFIQPAGANVLTF. This chain joins TRBV7-8 and TRBJ2-6; D ambiguous. CDR3 size: 16 residues. V lost 3 bases and J 2 bases, leaving 11 bases between the germline ends. Germline lookup yields CDR1 SGHVS and CDR2 FQNEAQ.

The chain employs TRBV5-4 and TRBJ1-1; D gene unclear. This CDR3 is 14 amino acids long. Per the germline V gene, CDR1 is SGHNT and CDR2 is YYREEE (reference sequence). V dropped 0 bases and J dropped 0 bases, with 6 bases sitting between them. CDR3 sequence reads: CASSLDAVNTEAFF. CDR3 DNA sequence: TGTGCCAGCAGCTTGGATGCGGTGAACACTGAAGCTTTCTTT.

The gene calls are TRBV3-1 (or the pseudogene TRBV3-2) and TRBJ1-2; TRBD1 aligns across 7 bases. This CDR3 contains 12 residues. Germline trimming cut 3 bases from V and 8 bases from J; bases unmatched to any gene: 3. The V gene's germline CDR1 is LGHDT and CDR2 YNNKEL (reference sequence). DNA of the CDR3: TGTGCCAGCAGCCAGACAGGGATGGGCTACACCTTC. Translated: CASSQTGMGYTF.

The chain is built from TRBV14 and TRBJ1-6, with TRBD1 identical over 8 bases. From germline, CDR1 is SGHDN and CDR2 FVKESK. Unmatched junction bases numbered 14, after V lost 2 bases and J lost 5 bases. CDR3 size: 19 residues. The chain's CDR3 is CASSQTGTGPYSDNSPLHF. CDR3 nucleotides: TGTGCCAGCAGCCAAACCGGGACAGGCCCCTATAGCGATAATTCACCCCTCCACTTT. The full variable domain, with the rest looked up from reference TRBV14 and TRBJ1-6, is EAGVTQFPSHSVIEKGQTVTLRCDPISGHDNLYWYRRVMGKEIKFLLHFVKESKQDESGMPNNRFLAERTGGTYSTLKVQPAELEDSGVYFCASSQTGTGPYSDNSPLHFGNGTRLTVT.

This rearrangement joins TRBV6-5 to TRBJ2-4; 11 bases match TRBD2. The CDR3 loop spans 15 amino acids. From germline, CDR1 is MNHEY and CDR2 SVGAGI. With V trimmed by 6 bases and J by 3 bases, 4 bases remained unmatched. The CDR3 coding sequence is TGTGCCAGCAGAACTAGCGGGAGTGGCAAAAACATTCAGTACTTC. Translated, it gives CASRTSGSGKNIQYF.

The chain has TRBV5-4 and TRBJ2-7; 11 bases line up with TRBD1. There are 15 residues in the CDR3. Losses at the gene ends were 4 bases for V and 3 bases for J; bases not matched to a gene: 6. Per germline, CDR1 SGHNT and CDR2 YYREEE (reference sequence). The CDR3 loop reads CASSVGTGGGYEQYF. DNA for the CDR3: TGTGCCAGCAGCGTCGGGACAGGGGGGGGCTACGAGCAGTACTTC.

This clone was counted only a few times. CDR3 nucleotide sequence: TGTGCCAGCAGCTTAGGGCAGGAAAATGGCTACACCTTC. Its protein product is CASSLGQENGYTF. The chain links TRBV7-6 to TRBJ1-2, with D unclear. The CDR3 totals 13 residues. V lost 1 base and J 6 bases, leaving 9 bases between the germline ends. Germline V CDR1 and CDR2: SGHVS, FNYEAQ.

This clone was detected a few times. The chain employs TRBV2 and TRBJ2-2; 11 bases line up with TRBD2. This CDR3 comprises 15 residues. CDR1 is SNHLY and CDR2 is FYNNEI in the germline V gene. Trimming took 6 bases from V and 5 from J; bases not matched to a gene: 5. The CDR3 here is CASRPTSGNTGELFF. CDR3 coding DNA: TGTGCCAGCAGACCGACTAGCGGGAATACCGGGGAGCTGTTTTTT.

The chain couples TRBV9 to TRBJ1-5; D not resolved. Per germline, CDR1 SGDLS and CDR2 YYNGEE. This CDR3 has 14 amino acids. V lost 1 base to trimming and J lost 6 bases, with 11 bases between them. The CDR3 nucleotides are TGTGCCAGCAGCGTAACTCAGGAGGGTCAGCCCCAGCATTTT. This gives the protein CASSVTQEGQPQHF.

The chain is built from TRBV13 and TRBJ2-1; 8 bases agree with TRBD1. CDR1 is PRHDT, CDR2 FYEKMQ, per germline (reference sequence). This CDR3 spans 15 amino acids. After removal of 5 bases from V and 10 bases from J, the junction contained 13 bases not matched to a gene. The CDR3 DNA sequence: TGTGCCAGCAGCAGCCGGGACAGGCCGAATGGCGAGCAGTTCTTC. Amino acids: CASSSRDRPNGEQFF. The complete variable domain, with remaining parts taken from reference TRBV13 and TRBJ2-1, reads AAGVIQSPRHLIKEKRETATLKCYPIPRHDTVYWYQQGPGQDPQFLISFYEKMQSDKGSIPDRFSAQQFSDYHSELNMSSLELGDSALYFCASSSRDRPNGEQFFGPGTRLTVL.

The chain combines TRBV11-3 with TRBJ1-1, with D maybe TRBD1 (5 bases). CDR3 length: 12 residues. Trimming shortened V by 1 base and J by 8 bases, and 8 bases separated the two germline ends. CDR1 and CDR2 (germline): SGHNT, YENEEA. Written as DNA, the CDR3 is TGTGCCAGCAGCTTAGGGGGGGACGAAGCTTTCTTT. Translated: CASSLGGDEAFF.

A few counts support this clone. The chain uses TRBV12-3 or TRBV12-4 and TRBJ2-3; D remains ambiguous. V lost 5 bases and J 8 bases, leaving 14 bases between the germline ends. The CDR3 extends over 13 amino acids. CDR3 nucleotides: TGTGCCAGCAGTGGTGTAGCCCAAGGTACGCAGTATTTT. Residues: CASSGVAQGTQYF.